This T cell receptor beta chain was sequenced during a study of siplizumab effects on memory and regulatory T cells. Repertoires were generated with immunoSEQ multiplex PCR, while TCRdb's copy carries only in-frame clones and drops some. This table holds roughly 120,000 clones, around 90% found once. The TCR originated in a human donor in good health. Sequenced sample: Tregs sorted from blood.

In DNA, the CDR3 is TGTGCCAGCAGCTTTCTAGCGGGAGGCTATGAGCAGTTCTTC. Translating gives CASSFLAGGYEQFF. This chain connects TRBV7-9 to TRBJ2-1, with 11 positions matching TRBD2. This CDR3 spans 14 amino acids. After removal of 3 bases from V and 8 bases from J, the junction contained 3 bases not matched to a gene. Germline V gene sequence: CDR1 SEHNR, CDR2 FQNEAQ (reference sequence).